This T cell receptor beta chain was captured in a study of OX40 agonist ivuxolimab in advanced cancers. Across the whole study: Prior therapy, whether anti-PD-1, anti-PD-L1 or anti-CTLA-4, was allowed, and roughly 41% had some.

Measured with immunoSEQ multiplex PCR; TCRdb has only the in-frame clones, and not every one. The table lists approximately 88,000 clones, over 75% of them singletons. Between the trimmed V and J ends, which lost 0 bases and 7 bases, there was a span of 4 bases. CDR1 and CDR2 from the germline V gene are ENHRY and SYGVKD. This CDR3 has 12 residues. The specimen was CD4+ or CD8+ T cells sorted from blood, collected in a trial of the OX40 agonist ivuxolimab. The source is an adult with an advanced solid tumor such as melanoma, head and neck, liver or kidney cancer. The rearrangement uses TRBV10-3 and TRBJ1-5; D not resolved. The CDR3 region is CAISESGQPQHF. The CDR3 coding sequence is TGTGCCATCAGTGAGTCCGGCCAGCCCCAGCATTTT.